Sequencing of this T cell receptor beta chain was carried out in a study of shared clonotypes between healthy human individuals. About this clone itself: Its specificity is not known.

TCRdb's copy holds only in-frame clones and misses some; the assay was immunoSEQ multiplex PCR. The sample consists of about 2.4 million clones, more than 90% of them appearing once. Findings of the study overall: Naive subsets generally had larger estimated richness than memory subsets.

This CDR3 spans 15 amino acids. The germline gives CDR1 WSHSY, CDR2 SAAADI. Unmatched junction bases numbered 5, after V lost 7 bases and J lost 1 base. From CD4+ cells came CD45RA+ naive and CD45RA-negative memory subsets. The origin of this receptor is a man between 18 and 35 years old in good health. The chain uses TRBV10-2 and TRBJ2-7; 12 bases agree with TRBD2. Sequencing was performed on naive CD4+ T cells sorted from blood. The sample's subset: CD45RA+ positively selected. The CDR3 loop reads CASKQLAGGSYEQYF. In DNA form, the CDR3 reads TGCGCCAGCAAGCAACTAGCGGGAGGTTCCTACGAGCAGTACTTC.